These T cell receptor beta chains were read from a single sample in a study of blood T cell repertoires in COVID-19. The data were produced by immunoSEQ multiplex PCR, yet TCRdb's version contains in-frame clones alone and is incomplete. The sample consists of a few hundred thousand clones, roughly 90% of them appearing once. Material: PBMCs or T cells enriched from blood (not recorded which). These receptors were collected from a woman between 18 and 30 years old who had recovered from COVID-19. Both conserved end residues are part of each CDR3. A D gene is named only where the DNA matches it firmly. Size tells how often a clone was seen (once, few, many) or the class of an expanded clone, and some rows leave it out.

>15|TRBD1|TRBV6-1|TRBJ2-7|few
CASSETGQGAGEQYF
TGTGCCAGCAGTGAGACGGGACAGGGGGCAGGGGAGCAGTACTTC
>14|TRBD1|TRBV19|TRBJ1-1|-
CASSPRTGNTEAFF
TGTGCCAGTAGTCCGCGGACAGGGAACACTGAAGCTTTCTTT
>12|-|TRBV30|TRBJ1-2|-
CAWSGGSYGYTF
TGTGCCTGGAGTGGGGGCAGCTATGGCTACACCTTC
>13|-|TRBV5-1|TRBJ1-2|-
CASSSGQNYGYTF
TGCGCCAGCAGCTCGGGACAAAACTATGGCTACACCTTC
>13|TRBD1|TRBV19|TRBJ2-1|-
CASSIGGRDRSFF
TGTGCCAGTAGTATAGGGGGCCGGGACAGGAGCTTCTTC
>17|TRBD1|TRBV3-1/TRBV3-2|TRBJ2-7|few
CASSHTCRGTGPHEQYF
TGTGCCAGCAGCCACACCTGCCGCGGGACAGGCCCTCACGAGCAGTACTTC
>14|-|TRBV9|TRBJ2-2|many
CASSVETSPGELFF
TGTGCCAGCAGCGTGGAGACTAGTCCCGGGGAGCTGTTTTTT
>16|TRBD1|TRBV30|TRBJ1-2|-
CAWNLDRGGPDYGYTF
TGTGCCTGGAACCTCGACAGGGGGGGTCCGGACTATGGCTACACCTTC
>14|-|TRBV7-5|TRBJ1-5|-
CVRSLRQINQPQHF
TGTGTCAGAAGCTTACGACAGATCAATCAGCCCCAGCATTTT
>15|TRBD1|TRBV5-5|TRBJ2-7|-
CASSGGTGASYEQYF
TGTGCCAGCAGCGGAGGGACAGGGGCGTCCTACGAGCAGTACTTC
>13|-|TRBV20-1|TRBJ2-5|-
CSASPFRTETQYF
TGCAGTGCTAGTCCCTTCAGAACGGAGACCCAGTACTTC
>13|TRBD1|TRBV2|TRBJ2-1|once
CASGGQGIDEQFF
TGTGCCAGCGGAGGACAGGGGATCGATGAGCAGTTCTTC
>14|TRBD1|TRBV7-9|TRBJ1-2|-
CASSPGTGGYGYTF
TGTGCCAGCAGCCCCGGGACAGGGGGGTATGGCTACACCTTC
>14|-|TRBV3-1/TRBV3-2|TRBJ1-3|-
CASSQGRDGNTIYF
TGTGCCAGCAGCCAAGGCAGGGATGGAAACACCATATATTTT
>15|-|TRBV24-1|TRBJ2-1|-
CATSDPVAAQGEQFF
TGTGCCACCAGTGATCCGGTTGCTGCCCAGGGAGAGCAGTTCTTC
>14|TRBD1|TRBV7-9|TRBJ2-5|-
CASSSDREAETQYF
TGTGCCAGCAGCTCGGACAGGGAAGCAGAGACCCAGTACTTC
>15|-|TRBV6-5|TRBJ2-3|-
CASSYSEVRTDTQYF
TGTGCCAGCAGTTACTCAGAGGTCCGCACAGATACGCAGTATTTT
>15|-|TRBV5-8|TRBJ1-4|-
CASSPPGLSNEKLFF
TGTGCCAGCAGCCCGCCGGGTCTGTCTAATGAAAAACTGTTTTTT
>11|-|TRBV2|TRBJ1-1|-
CASSYYTEAFF
TGTGCCAGCAGCTACTACACTGAAGCTTTCTTT
>11|-|TRBV30|TRBJ1-1|-
CAWSLGTEAFF
TGTGCCTGGAGTCTAGGGACAGAAGCTTTCTTT
>14|TRBD2|TRBV10-2|TRBJ2-7|-
CASSEGVAGDEQYF
TGCGCCAGCAGTGAGGGGGTAGCGGGAGACGAGCAGTACTTC
>16|-|TRBV15|TRBJ1-1|-
CATSRDGGPYGTEAFF
TGTGCCACCAGCAGAGATGGAGGACCTTATGGCACTGAAGCTTTCTTT
>14|-|TRBV10-3|TRBJ1-2|-
CAISESANYIGYTF
TGTGCCATCAGTGAGTCTGCCAACTACATAGGCTACACCTTC
>16|TRBD1|TRBV2|TRBJ2-2|-
CASSEGGQGLNGELFF
TGTGCCAGCAGTGAAGGGGGACAGGGGTTAAACGGGGAGCTGTTTTTT
>19|TRBD1|TRBV7-9|TRBJ1-2|-
CASSLGLMRDSRRNYGYTF
TGTGCCAGCAGCTTGGGGTTGATGCGGGACAGTAGGAGGAACTATGGCTACACCTTC
>15|-|TRBV19|TRBJ2-3|once
CASSMYSEDTDTQYF
TGTGCCAGTAGTATGTATTCGGAGGACACAGATACGCAGTATTTT
>14|-|TRBV7-9|TRBJ1-3|-
CASSFSNSGNTIYF
TGTGCCAGCAGCTTTTCAAACTCTGGAAACACCATATATTTT
>16|-|TRBV7-2|TRBJ1-3|-
CASSPGQPLSGNTIYF
TGTGCCAGCAGCCCAGGACAGCCCCTCTCTGGAAACACCATATATTTT
>17|TRBD1|TRBV7-9|TRBJ1-3|-
CASSLRGQGSSGNTIYF
TGTGCCAGCAGCTTACGTGGACAGGGGAGCTCTGGAAACACCATATATTTT
>11|-|TRBV18|TRBJ2-7|-
CASSDRYEQYF
TGTGCCAGCTCGGACAGATACGAGCAGTACTTC
>16|-|TRBV11-2|TRBJ2-2|-
CASSRLPDPDSGELFF
TGTGCCAGCAGCCGCCTGCCCGATCCAGATTCCGGGGAGCTGTTTTTT
>15|-|TRBV7-2|TRBJ2-5|-
CASSLNTGFGETQYF
TGTGCCAGCAGCTTAAACACAGGGTTTGGGGAGACCCAGTACTTC
>17|TRBD1|TRBV7-9|TRBJ2-5|-
CASSLDRQGVVAETQYF
TGTGCCAGCAGCTTAGATAGACAGGGGGTCGTTGCGGAGACCCAGTACTTC
>13|-|TRBV12-3/TRBV12-4|TRBJ1-1|few
CASSLTTDTEAFF
TGTGCCAGCAGTCTGACGACAGACACTGAAGCTTTCTTT
>14|TRBD1|TRBV7-3|TRBJ1-2|-
CASSLSGGHYGYTF
TGTGCCAGCAGCTTATCAGGGGGCCACTATGGCTACACCTTC
>16|-|TRBV4-3|TRBJ1-2|once
CASSQEAGRGTGGYTF
TGCGCCAGCAGCCAAGAGGCGGGGCGGGGAACCGGGGGCTACACCTTC
>14|-|TRBV6-5|TRBJ1-5|-
CATSRDYSNQPQHF
TGTGCCACCTCTCGAGATTATAGCAATCAGCCCCAGCATTTT
>13|-|TRBV5-6|TRBJ1-1|-
CASRWWGGTEAFF
TGTGCCAGCAGGTGGTGGGGGGGCACTGAAGCTTTCTTT
>15|TRBD1|TRBV5-1|TRBJ1-3|-
CASSLVQGAGNTIYF
TGCGCCAGCAGCTTGGTTCAGGGGGCTGGAAACACCATATATTTT
>15|TRBD1|TRBV11-3|TRBJ2-6|-
CASSPGQGLVNVLTF
TGTGCCAGCAGCCCAGGACAGGGGTTGGTCAACGTCCTGACTTTC
>14|-|TRBV28|TRBJ1-3|-
CASSFGFSGNTIYF
TGTGCCAGCAGTTTCGGGTTCTCTGGAAACACCATATATTTT
>15|TRBD1|TRBV5-5|TRBJ1-4|-
CASSFTGTGAEKLFF
TGTGCCAGCAGCTTTACCGGGACAGGAGCTGAAAAACTGTTTTTT
>18|-|TRBV3-1/TRBV3-2|TRBJ2-1|-
CASSQLRGVSEGYNEQFF
TGTGCCAGCAGCCAGCTCAGGGGGGTCAGCGAGGGCTACAATGAGCAGTTCTTC
>16|TRBD2|TRBV4-3|TRBJ2-3|-
CASSQEERGGVDTQYF
TGCGCCAGCAGCCAAGAGGAGCGGGGGGGGGTAGATACGCAGTATTTT
>13|-|TRBV4-1|TRBJ1-1|once
CASSQLGHTEAFF
TGCGCCAGCAGCCAGTTGGGGCACACTGAAGCTTTCTTT
>15|-|TRBV5-6|TRBJ2-1|-
CASELWRAGYNEQFF
TGTGCCAGCGAGTTGTGGAGGGCCGGTTACAATGAGCAGTTCTTC
>16|-|TRBV6-2/TRBV6-3|TRBJ2-1|-
CASSYAGQPPYNEQFF
TGTGCCAGCAGTTACGCGGGACAGCCCCCTTACAATGAGCAGTTCTTC
>15|-|TRBV15|TRBJ2-3|-
CATSRVRSSTDTQYF
TGTGCCACCAGCAGAGTACGGTCTAGCACAGATACGCAGTATTTT
>16|TRBD1|TRBV15|TRBJ1-3|-
CATSKTQGDSGNTIYF
TGTGCCACCAGCAAGACACAGGGGGACTCTGGAAACACCATATATTTT
>16|TRBD2|TRBV24-1|TRBJ2-3|-
CATSDSQLAGRDTQYF
TGTGCCACCAGTGATTCACAACTAGCGGGGCGAGATACGCAGTATTTT
>14|-|TRBV6-6|TRBJ1-6|few
CASSPDTIDSPLHF
TGTGCCAGCAGTCCGGACACAATTGATTCACCCCTCCACTTT
>13|-|TRBV27|TRBJ2-7|-
CASARSIFYEQYF
TGTGCCAGCGCCCGGTCGATTTTCTACGAGCAGTACTTC
>13|-|TRBV28|TRBJ2-3|-
CASSLNPRDTQYF
TGTGCCAGCAGTTTAAACCCTCGGGATACGCAGTATTTT
>16|-|TRBV6-5|TRBJ2-3|-
CASSYSGAGATDTQYF
TGTGCCAGCAGTTACTCGGGGGCAGGGGCCACAGATACGCAGTATTTT
>16|-|TRBV18|TRBJ2-2|-
CASSPTMSENTGELFF
TGTGCCAGCTCACCCACTATGAGCGAGAACACCGGGGAGCTGTTTTTT
>13|-|TRBV4-1|TRBJ1-3|-
CASSQVNPLGIYF
TGCGCCAGCAGCCAAGTCAACCCCCTCGGCATATATTTT
>14|TRBD1|TRBV3-1/TRBV3-2|TRBJ2-5|-
CASSQLPGGETQYF
TGTGCCAGCAGCCAGCTACCAGGGGGAGAGACCCAGTACTTC
>15|-|TRBV20-1|TRBJ2-1|-
CSASSAKQDSDEQFF
TGCAGTGCTAGTTCGGCTAAACAGGATTCAGATGAGCAGTTCTTC
>15|-|TRBV7-6|TRBJ2-7|-
CASSLAGTHSYEQYF
TGTGCCAGCAGCTTAGCCGGGACTCACTCCTACGAGCAGTACTTC
>12|-|TRBV11-2|TRBJ1-3|once
CASSFGRNTIYF
TGTGCCAGCAGCTTTGGCAGAAACACCATATATTTT